This T cell receptor (beta chain) originates from a study of immune evolution from preneoplasia to lung adenocarcinoma. Trimming cost V 0 bases and J 1 base, with 4 bases left between them. The CDR3 consists of 14 residues. In germline, CDR1 is PRHDT, CDR2 FYEKMQ (reference sequence). Assay used: immunoSEQ multiplex PCR; TCRdb lists only in-frame clones, some missing. The table records approximately 6,700 clones, roughly 75% of them present only once. On this clone itself: Its antigen is not known.

Study-wide findings and caveats: Clonality was highest in normal lung, lower in later-stage lesions apparently. From normal lung to invasive adenocarcinoma, top clone frequencies appeared to decrease.

Patient tissue came from resections in Japan or China, 2014–2017. Histologic diagnosis was independently verified by two lung pathologists. The TCR originated in a person aged 60-79 years with lung adenocarcinoma. This chain connects TRBV13 to TRBJ1-3, with D unresolved. The sample was FFPE adjacent normal lung tissue. The CDR3 nucleotides read TGTGCCAGCAGCTTAGGGGATTCTGGAAACACCATATATTTT. It yields the protein CASSLGDSGNTIYF.